This T cell receptor (beta chain) was captured in a study of human T cells and chemical hapten exposure. Looking at the study overall: Alopecia areata, totalis and universalis patients, mostly female, were included. Study-wide results and limits: The formation of large CDR3 similarity clusters by expanded TCRs significantly exceeded that of controls.

This clonotype was recorded at least ten times. Its antigen remains unidentified. One junction end disagrees with the germline gene, perhaps due to a read error. The CDR3 extends over 13 amino acids. CDR1 is GTSNPN and CDR2 is SVGIG in the germline V gene (reference sequence). Noted time point: patch test 1, 2 weeks after DPC sensitization. As for treatment: therapeutic diphenylcyclopropenone sensitization with weekly scalp DPC. Unfractionated whole blood was the source from which total RNA was extracted. TCRdb recomputed calls from the RACE reads with MiXCR, one row per CDR3 protein. Found here are 75,000 to 95,000 distinct CDR3 sequences, about 11% of them singletons; the top ten hold roughly 3.6%.

The source was whole blood, collected in connection with sensitization to the hapten diphenylcyclopropenone (DPC). The sequence came from a woman aged 55-75 years with alopecia areata. Some clones in this sample may be carry-over from other donors' samples. This chain uses TRBV30 with TRBJ2-4; D remains unclear. CDR3 amino acids: CASSGVAKNIQYF. CDR3 in DNA: TGTGCCTCGAGTGGGGTAGCCAAAAACATTCAGTACTTC.